Below are 19 T cell receptor beta chains sequenced from a single sample in a study of type 1 regulatory T cells. TCRdb fed the reads into MiXCR, producing one record per CDR3 protein. The sample includes 80,000 to 100,000 distinct CDR3 sequences, roughly 31% of them seen just once. The sequenced material came from CD4+ T cells, either the whole sample or a sorted fraction (not recorded which). The receptors were sampled from a human donor in good health.

This chain joins TRBV6-6 and TRBJ2-1; the D is unclear. Trimming removed 5 bases at V and 4 bases at J, with 9 bases between. The V gene's germline CDR1 is MNHNY and CDR2 SVGAGI (reference sequence). The length of the CDR3 is 13 residues. DNA of the CDR3: TGTGCCAGCAGTCAACGACATTACAATGAGCAGTTCTTC. This sequence encodes CASSQRHYNEQFF.

A few counts support this clonotype. V and J are TRBV5-1 and TRBJ1-2, with D possibly matching TRBD1 (6 bases). Germline loops: CDR1 SGHRS, CDR2 YFSETQ. The CDR3 consists of 15 residues. V gave up 5 bases and J gave up 4 bases, with 18 bases separating them. The CDR3 nucleotides are TGCGCCAGCAGTCGTGAAGGACAGATTGGCTATGGCTACACCTTC. This codes for CASSREGQIGYGYTF. The variable domain in full, completed from reference TRBV5-1 and TRBJ1-2, reads KAGVTQTPRYLIKTRGQQVTLSCSPISGHRSVSWYQQTPGQGLQFLFEYFSETQRNKGNFPGRFSGRQFSNSRSEMNVSTLELGDSALYLCASSREGQIGYGYTFGSGTRLTVV.

This clonotype showed up many times. This chain connects TRBV20-1 to TRBJ2-2; possible D gene TRBD2, 6 bases. Per the germline V gene, CDR1 is DFQATT and CDR2 is SNEGSKA (reference sequence). The CDR3 loop spans 17 amino acids. V was clipped by 3 bases and J by 5 bases, with 22 bases between them. In nucleotides, the CDR3 is TGCAGTGCTAGTTTTCGTGGGCTCGGGGCGGGGACCGGGGAGCTGTTTTTT. This gives the protein CSASFRGLGAGTGELFF.

This clonotype was seen more than once but under ten times. J is TRBJ1-1 and V is TRBV20-1; D remains unclear. Between the trimmed V and J ends, which lost 1 base and 6 bases, there was a span of 15 bases. Germline lookup yields CDR1 DFQATT and CDR2 SNEGSKA (reference sequence). The CDR3 runs to 14 residues. The CDR3 DNA reads as TGCAGTGCTAGAGTAACGGGGTATAACCCTGAAGCTTTCTTT. Its protein product is CSARVTGYNPEAFF.

The rearrangement joins TRBV12-3 or TRBV12-4 to TRBJ2-7; D might be TRBD2 (6 bases). The V end was cut by 2 bases, the J end by 2 bases, with 13 bases between. The CDR3 consists of 15 residues. CDR3 nucleotide sequence: TGTGCCAGCAGTTTACGGGCCGGGAGCGCCTACGAGCAGTACTTC. It is translated as CASSLRAGSAYEQYF.

The chain combines TRBV10-3 with TRBJ2-7; 8 bases map to TRBD1. The CDR3 has 13 amino acids. V was clipped by 4 bases and J by 6 bases; unmatched bases: 5. The germline V gene has CDR1 ENHRY and CDR2 SYGVKD. Here the CDR3 reads CAISAITGGEQYF. CDR3 DNA: TGTGCCATCAGTGCTATAACAGGGGGCGAGCAGTACTTC.

This chain connects TRBV5-6 to TRBJ1-5; 8 bases line up with TRBD1. This CDR3 contains 15 residues. The J segment lost 3 bases and the V segment lost 6 bases, leaving 8 bases of the junction unmatched. CDR1 SGHDT and CDR2 YYEEEE come from the germline V gene. This CDR3 is CASKSDRGTNQPQHF. The CDR3 DNA follows: TGTGCCAGCAAGTCCGACAGGGGAACCAATCAGCCCCAGCATTTT.

The chain couples TRBV20-1 to TRBJ1-1, with D unresolved. The CDR3 extends over 14 amino acids. Trimming removed 5 bases at V and 0 bases at J, with 13 bases between. Germline CDR1 reads DFQATT; CDR2 reads SNEGSKA (reference sequence). The CDR3 sequence is CSALRESMNTEAFF. For the CDR3, the DNA is TGCAGTGCTTTACGGGAGTCGATGAACACTGAAGCTTTCTTT.

The J gene is TRBJ2-7, the V gene TRBV6-5, with D unclear. CDR3 length: 12 amino acids. Trimming removed 2 bases from V and 3 bases from J, with 5 bases in between. CDR1 and CDR2 from the germline V gene are MNHEY and SVGAGI. In DNA form, the CDR3 reads TGTGCCAGCAGTTACACTAACTACGAGCAGTACTTC. Protein sequence: CASSYTNYEQYF.

This clonotype was recorded many times. The gene calls are TRBV5-1 and TRBJ1-1; tentatively, D is TRBD1 (6 bases). CDR1 is SGHRS and CDR2 is YFSETQ in the germline V gene. Trimming took off 3 bases at V and 0 bases at J, with 9 bases between the two ends. The CDR3 has 14 residues. This CDR3 is CASSSGELNTEAFF. CDR3 DNA sequence: TGCGCCAGCAGCTCAGGGGAGTTGAACACTGAAGCTTTCTTT.

The chain employs TRBV10-2 and TRBJ1-1, with 10 bases aligning to TRBD1. This CDR3 is built from 14 residues. Germline V lookup: CDR1 WSHSY, CDR2 SAAADI. V lost 5 bases, J lost 2 bases, and 2 bases stayed unmatched. The CDR3 loop is CASSRDRGNTEAFF. CDR3 DNA: TGCGCCAGCAGTCGGGACAGGGGTAACACTGAAGCTTTCTTT.

The sample holds a few counts of this clonotype. The J gene is TRBJ2-3, the V gene TRBV2; a possible D gene is TRBD2 (6 bases). There are 15 residues in the CDR3. With 7 bases removed from V and 6 bases from J, the gap between germline ends came to 20 bases. CDR1 and CDR2 from the germline V gene are SNHLY and FYNNEI. The CDR3 DNA reads TGTGCCAGCAATGCGGCGGGGATGGTTGGGGATACGCAGTATTTT. Translation gives CASNAAGMVGDTQYF.

With regard to this clonotype: A junction end diverges from the germline sequence, so it may reflect a read error. The V call is TRBV5-1, the J call TRBJ2-4; a possible D gene is TRBD1 (5 bases). This CDR3 is 18 amino acids long. CDR1 is SGHRS and CDR2 is YFSETQ in the germline V gene. This chain's CDR3 is CANSPRMGRVLAKNIQYF. The CDR3 region has the DNA TGCGCCAACAGCCCTCGGATGGGCAGGGTGCTGGCCAAAAACATTCAGTACTTC.

V is TRBV20-1 and J is TRBJ1-4, with D maybe TRBD1 (5 bases). The V end lost 2 bases, the J end lost 8 bases, and 12 bases lay between the germline ends. CDR1 and CDR2 from the germline V gene are DFQATT and SNEGSKA (reference sequence). The length of the CDR3 is 13 residues. The chain's CDR3 is CSARWGAEEKLFF. The CDR3 nucleotides read TGCAGTGCTAGATGGGGCGCGGAGGAAAAACTGTTTTTT.

The rearrangement joins TRBV20-1 to TRBJ1-2; possible D gene TRBD1, 5 bases. The germline V gene has CDR1 DFQATT and CDR2 SNEGSKA (reference sequence). This CDR3 is built from 15 residues. V lost 6 bases and J 3 bases, leaving 20 bases between the germline ends. In DNA, the CDR3 is TGCAGTGCCAGCCTCGAGACAAGGGGCGACTATGGCTACACCTTC. Its protein product is CSASLETRGDYGYTF.

The rearrangement joins TRBV20-1 to TRBJ1-1; no definite D call. Germline loops: CDR1 DFQATT, CDR2 SNEGSKA (reference sequence). Trimming left V 2 bases short and J 6 bases short, with 7 bases between. The CDR3 contains 11 residues. The CDR3 nucleotides are TGCAGTGCTAGAATCATAGCTGAAGCTTTCTTT. Translated: CSARIIAEAFF.

The V call is TRBV5-4, the J call TRBJ1-2; the match to TRBD1 covers 10 bases. Germline V gene lookup returns CDR1 SGHNT and CDR2 YYREEE (reference sequence). The CDR3 length is 18 residues. After removal of 5 bases from V and 3 bases from J, the junction contained 16 bases not matched to a gene. In DNA form, the CDR3 reads TGTGCCAGCAGGCCTTCCGGGACAGGGGAAAGGAATGACTATGGCTACACCTTC. It encodes CASRPSGTGERNDYGYTF.

The chain has TRBV5-1 and TRBJ1-1; D not resolved. Germline loops: CDR1 SGHRS, CDR2 YFSETQ. The V gene lost 3 bases and the J gene lost 2 bases, with 11 bases spanning the gap. CDR3 size: 14 residues. The CDR3 coding sequence is TGCGCCAGCAGCTCTGGACGGCAAAACACTGAAGCTTTCTTT. Its protein is CASSSGRQNTEAFF.

There are a few counts of this clonotype. The gene calls are TRBV29-1 and TRBJ2-1; D might be TRBD2 (6 bases). Trimming stripped 4 bases from V and 5 bases from J, with 18 bases between. Germline V gene lookup returns CDR1 SQVTM and CDR2 ANQGSEA. The CDR3 loop spans 15 amino acids. The CDR3 nucleotides read TGCAGCGTTGGCTCGCGGCTAGCGCCAAACAATGAGCAGTTCTTC. Translation: CSVGSRLAPNNEQFF.